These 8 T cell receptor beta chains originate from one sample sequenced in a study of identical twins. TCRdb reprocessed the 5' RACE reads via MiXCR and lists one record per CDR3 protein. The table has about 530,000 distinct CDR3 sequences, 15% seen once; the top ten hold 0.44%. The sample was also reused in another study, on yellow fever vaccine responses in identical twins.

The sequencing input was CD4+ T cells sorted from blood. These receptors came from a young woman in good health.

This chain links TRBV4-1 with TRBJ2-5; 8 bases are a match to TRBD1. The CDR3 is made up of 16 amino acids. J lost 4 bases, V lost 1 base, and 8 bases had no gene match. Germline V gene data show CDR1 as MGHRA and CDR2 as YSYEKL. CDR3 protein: CASSQGGRGRRETQYF. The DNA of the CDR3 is TGCGCCAGCAGCCAAGGAGGCAGGGGGCGTAGAGAGACCCAGTACTTC.

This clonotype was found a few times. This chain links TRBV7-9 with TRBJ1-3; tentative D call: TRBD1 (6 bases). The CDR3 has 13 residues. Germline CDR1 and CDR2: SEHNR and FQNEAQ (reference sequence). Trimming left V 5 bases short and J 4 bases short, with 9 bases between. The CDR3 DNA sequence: TGTGCCAGCAGCCAGGGGTTCGGAAACACCATATATTTT. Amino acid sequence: CASSQGFGNTIYF.

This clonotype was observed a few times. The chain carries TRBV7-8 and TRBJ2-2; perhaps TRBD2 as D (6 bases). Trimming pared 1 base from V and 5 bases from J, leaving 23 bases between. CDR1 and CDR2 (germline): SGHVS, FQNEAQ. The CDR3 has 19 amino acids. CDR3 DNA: TGTGCCAGCAGCTTAGGACGCTTCAGGACTATGGTCTTTACCGGGGAGCTGTTTTTT. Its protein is CASSLGRFRTMVFTGELFF.

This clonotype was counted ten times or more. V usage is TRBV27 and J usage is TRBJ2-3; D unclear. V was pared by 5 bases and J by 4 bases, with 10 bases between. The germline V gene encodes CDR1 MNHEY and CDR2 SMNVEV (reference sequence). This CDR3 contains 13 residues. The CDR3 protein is CASSPWQADTQYF. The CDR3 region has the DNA TGTGCCAGCAGTCCCTGGCAGGCAGATACGCAGTATTTT.

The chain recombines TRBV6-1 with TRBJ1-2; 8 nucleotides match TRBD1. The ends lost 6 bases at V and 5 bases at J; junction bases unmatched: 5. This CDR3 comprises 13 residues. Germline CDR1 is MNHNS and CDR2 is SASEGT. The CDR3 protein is CASRVTGEYGYTF. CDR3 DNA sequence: TGTGCCAGCAGGGTGACAGGGGAATATGGCTACACCTTC.

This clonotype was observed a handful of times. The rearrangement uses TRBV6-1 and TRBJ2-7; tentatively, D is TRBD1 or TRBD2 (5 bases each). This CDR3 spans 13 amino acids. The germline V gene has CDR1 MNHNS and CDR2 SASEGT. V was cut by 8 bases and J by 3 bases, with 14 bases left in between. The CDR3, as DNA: TGTGCCAGCTCCGGGACGGAAATCTACGAGCAGTACTTC. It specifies CASSGTEIYEQYF.

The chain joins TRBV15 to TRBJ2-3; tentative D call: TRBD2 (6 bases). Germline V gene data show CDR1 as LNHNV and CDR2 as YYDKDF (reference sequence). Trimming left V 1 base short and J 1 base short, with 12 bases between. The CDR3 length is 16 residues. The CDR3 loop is CATSRGPGGGTDTQYF. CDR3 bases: TGTGCCACCAGCAGAGGGCCTGGCGGGGGCACAGATACGCAGTATTTT.

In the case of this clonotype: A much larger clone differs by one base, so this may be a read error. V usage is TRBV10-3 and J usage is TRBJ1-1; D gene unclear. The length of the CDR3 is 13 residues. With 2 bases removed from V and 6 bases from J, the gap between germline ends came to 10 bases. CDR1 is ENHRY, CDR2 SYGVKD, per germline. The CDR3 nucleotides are TGTGCCATCAGTGAGAAGTGTGTTTCTGAAGCTTTCTTT. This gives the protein CAISEKCVSEAFF.